This T cell receptor beta chain was documented in a study of cytomegalovirus exposure and HLA in healthy donors. There are 16 residues in the CDR3. Germline values: CDR1 SGHRS, CDR2 YFSETQ. J lost 2 bases, V lost 0 bases, and 7 bases had no gene match. The PCR made use of 60 Vbeta and 13 Jbeta primers. The protocol was immunoSEQ multiplex PCR, while the TCRdb copy is restricted to in-frame clones and leaves out a portion. The sample lists 130,000 or so clones, around 80% seen once, with about 3.4% in the top ten. The sample consisted of PBMCs. This TCR was sampled from a young man in good health and CMV-seropositive. The V gene is TRBV5-1, the J gene TRBJ1-2, with TRBD1 identical over 7 bases. CDR3 DNA: TGCGCCAGCAGCTTGGTATTCGGGACAGACAACTATGGCTACACCTTC. This translates into CASSLVFGTDNYGYTF.